This T cell receptor (beta chain) was captured by sequencing in a study of cytomegalovirus exposure and HLA in healthy donors. Primers: 60 Vbeta forward and 13 Jbeta reverse. Clones were sequenced by immunoSEQ multiplex PCR, and TCRdb holds only the in-frame ones, with some missing. The data hold more than 140,000 clones, with almost 85% observed a single time. This CDR3 is 16 amino acids long. V was pared by 3 bases and J by 3 bases, with 12 bases between. In germline, CDR1 is MNHEY, CDR2 SMNVEV (reference sequence). The specimen sequenced was PBMCs. This receptor was identified in a man younger than 40 in good health and CMV-seropositive. This chain connects TRBV27 to TRBJ1-6; no reliable D call. The CDR3 protein is CASSLTPRGYNSPLHF. The CDR3 DNA reads TGTGCCAGCAGTTTGACACCCCGGGGCTATAATTCACCCCTCCACTTT.